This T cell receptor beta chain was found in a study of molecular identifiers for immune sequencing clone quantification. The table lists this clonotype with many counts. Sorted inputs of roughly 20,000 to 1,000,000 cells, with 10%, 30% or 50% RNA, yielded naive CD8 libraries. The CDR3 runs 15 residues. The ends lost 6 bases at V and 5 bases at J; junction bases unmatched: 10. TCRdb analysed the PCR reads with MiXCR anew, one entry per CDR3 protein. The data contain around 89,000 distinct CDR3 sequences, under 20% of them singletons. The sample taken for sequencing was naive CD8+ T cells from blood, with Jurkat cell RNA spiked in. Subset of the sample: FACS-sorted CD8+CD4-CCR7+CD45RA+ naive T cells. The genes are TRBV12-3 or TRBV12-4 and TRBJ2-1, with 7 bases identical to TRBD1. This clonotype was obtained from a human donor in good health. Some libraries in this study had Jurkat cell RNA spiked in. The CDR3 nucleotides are TGTGCCAGCAGGGGTGATGGACAGGTGGACAATGAGCAGTTCTTC. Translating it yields CASRGDGQVDNEQFF.